The entry below describes one T cell receptor beta chain. This clonotype was observed at least ten times. This receptor's antigen is unknown. No much larger clone is present one base from it, and per-base qualities are unavailable. This record comes from a study of T cells in Graves' hyperthyroidism and ophthalmopathy (dated 2019 in TCRdb). Regarding the complete study: Peripheral blood samples were taken at the time of initial diagnosis, prior to any treatment. An independent validation cohort of about 20 hyperthyroidism patients and 17 patients who later progressed to ophthalmopathy tested prospective prediction of ophthalmopathy. TCR V-J signatures able to tell the groups apart were searched for in a discovery cohort of 100 patients, of whom roughly 42 had Graves' ophthalmopathy and 55 to 65 had stable Graves' hyperthyroidism. For training and testing, the 110 or so patients in the discovery cohort were randomly divided in a 7:3 ratio. After sampling, hyperthyroidism patients received methimazole starting at 30 mg daily, and ophthalmopathy patients received high-dose intravenous methylprednisolone. In about six Graves' hyperthyroidism patients, the study also compared T-cell repertoires from thyroid tissue with T-cell repertoires from blood. TCR Vbeta CDR3 sequencing of roughly 140 peripheral blood samples (over 40 ophthalmopathy, about 75 hyperthyroidism and roughly 17 progressor patients) is reported in the paper.

Amplification of TCR beta CDR3 regions was carried out from RNA transcripts. A first-round RT-PCR of the TCR CDR3 used the HTBI primer set with the Qiagen OneStep RT-PCR kit. The libraries were constructed in a second round of multiplex PCR and then size-selected and purified. The libraries were sequenced on an Illumina HiSeq2000 using paired-end 100 bp reads. On the authors' methods: Raw data were processed with SOAPnuke, discarding reads with adapters, uncalled bases, mean Phred below 15, or no exact constant-primer or identifier match. High-quality paired reads were merged with COPE v1.2.5, and unique nucleotide sequences were defined as clonotypes. Clonotypes were aligned to IMGT TRBV, TRBD and TRBJ reference segments using MiTCR v1.1. The analysis included only V-J combinations with a frequency above 0.0001, which together covered approximately 99% of the repertoires. The TCS score was defined as F50 (clonal expansion) divided by E x V (chaos), with BLOSUM62-based TCRdist calculated between CDR3 peptides within each V-J. Welch's t-statistics and random forest reduced fewer than 600 V-J features to 13, which were used in a naive Bayes classifier (R e1071). TCRdb took the public reads, trimmed them with fastp at Q25, ran MiXCR for clone calling and kept in-frame beta chains. Every distinct CDR3 protein forms one entry, paired with its most common genes and DNA. TCRdb, not the authors, supplied the V and J calls. In this sample the table shows 730,000 or so distinct CDR3 sequences, around 19% of which occur a single time. The top ten hold 16% of the sample.

The germline ends are 13 bases apart after V is trimmed by 7 bases and J by 3 bases. The CDR3 covers 13 residues, taking in both the cysteine and the phenylalanine. Of the read, only the CDR3 DNA is kept; its 39 bases are in frame from base 1. Hyperthyroidism patients were newly diagnosed, had a disease duration of under 2 months, and were aged 18 to 65 years. Exclusion was applied to patients with uncontrolled infections, other autoimmune diseases, pregnancy or lactation. Clinical symptoms, serum thyroxine and TRAb, thyroid ultrasound, and orbital computed tomography formed the basis for the diagnoses. Blood from progressor patients was collected at the time of first diagnosis with hyperthyroidism, before any ophthalmopathy symptoms had appeared. Ficoll-Paque density gradient centrifugation was used to isolate PBMCs from around 9.1 ml of fresh peripheral blood. Progressor patients were defined as those initially diagnosed with Graves' hyperthyroidism in whom ophthalmopathy developed during follow-up. Trizol reagent was used to extract total RNA, and RNA quality was then checked on an Agilent 2100 Bioanalyzer.

Summary of the overall study and its limitations: A model built on a 13 V-J signature distinguished ophthalmopathy from stable hyperthyroidism, reaching roughly 88% sensitivity and around 82% specificity in cross-validation and 80%/75% in testing. No statistical method was used to fix the sample size in advance, and group allocation was not hidden from the investigators. In validation, the model predicted progression to ophthalmopathy a median of around six months before onset, with over 55% sensitivity and roughly 77% specificity. Blood samples also contained most of the expanded thyroid clonotypes (frequency above 0.001), which suggests that blood repertoires may reflect thyroid immune responses.

Rearrangement joined TRBV12-3 or TRBV12-4 to TRBJ2-7, with no confident D gene call. Sequenced sample: blood. This clonotype was sampled from a woman aged 50 to 60 with Graves' hyperthyroidism that later progressed to Graves' ophthalmopathy. The DNA sequence follows: TGTGCCAGCACCGTAGGGCGCCGCTACGAGCAGTACTTC. It translates as CASTVGRRYEQYF.